These 5 T cell receptor beta chains were sequenced from one sample in a study of shared clonotypes between healthy human individuals (TCRdb year 2020). Library creation used the immunoSEQ multiplex PCR assay. As stored in TCRdb, this immuneACCESS dataset retains in-frame rearrangements with V and J assigned. A fraction of the clones does not appear; measured against another copy, unresolved V genes explain less than half of the discrepancy, and the remainder lacks a known reason. The sample records roughly 100,000 clones, approximately 65% of which are singletons. The ten largest account for over 20% of the sample. Sequencing was carried out using memory CD8+ T cells sorted from blood. The sample's cell subset or site label, in plain terms: CD45RO+ cells pooled with CCR7-negative TemRA cells. These receptors were obtained from a woman aged 25-40 years in good health.

The chain couples TRBV4-2 to TRBJ1-1; TRBD1 matches at 7 bases. There are 15 residues in the CDR3. V lost 8 bases to trimming and J lost 3 bases; unmatched junction nucleotides: 12. The V gene's germline CDR1 is LGHNA and CDR2 YNFKEQ. CDR3 region: CASSPQGEEDTEAFF. The CDR3 DNA sequence: TGTGCCAGCTCCCCTCAGGGGGAGGAGGACACTGAAGCTTTCTTT.

This clone was detected only once. The chain links TRBV6-4 to TRBJ1-5; tentative D call: TRBD1 (5 bases). CDR1 is MRHNA, CDR2 SNTAGT, per germline. CDR3 length: 14 residues. V lost 4 bases and J lost 4, with 11 bases in between. Here the CDR3 DNA reads TGTGCCAGCAGTGGGGCAGGGCATAATCAGCCCCAGCATTTT. The encoded protein is CASSGAGHNQPQHF.

The chain uses TRBV27 and TRBJ2-5; D uncertain. The end of the DNA aligns better with TRBJ2-7, so the J call may be wrong. Germline V gene lookup returns CDR1 MNHEY and CDR2 SMNVEV (reference sequence). CDR3 length: 15 amino acids. In DNA, the CDR3 is TGTGCCAGCAGTCGGGCACAAGGACCAACCTACGAGCAGTACTTC. It translates to CASSRAQGPTYEQYF.

In its sample, this clone was seen many times. V is TRBV25-1 and J is TRBJ1-1; no firm D call. The CDR3 spans 14 residues. V was cut by 3 bases and J by 3 bases, with 11 bases left in between. Germline assignment: CDR1 MGHDK and CDR2 SYGVNS. Written as DNA, the CDR3 is TGTGCCAGCAGTGAGGCGGTAATGGACACTGAAGCTTTCTTT. Amino acid sequence: CASSEAVMDTEAFF.

This rearrangement joins TRBV27 to TRBJ2-2; D remains ambiguous. This CDR3 spans 13 amino acids. V was cut by 5 bases and J by 4 bases, with 8 bases left in between. Germline values: CDR1 MNHEY, CDR2 SMNVEV (reference sequence). The CDR3 loop reads CASSPRPTGELFF. The DNA for the CDR3 is TGTGCCAGCAGTCCGAGACCCACCGGGGAGCTGTTTTTT.